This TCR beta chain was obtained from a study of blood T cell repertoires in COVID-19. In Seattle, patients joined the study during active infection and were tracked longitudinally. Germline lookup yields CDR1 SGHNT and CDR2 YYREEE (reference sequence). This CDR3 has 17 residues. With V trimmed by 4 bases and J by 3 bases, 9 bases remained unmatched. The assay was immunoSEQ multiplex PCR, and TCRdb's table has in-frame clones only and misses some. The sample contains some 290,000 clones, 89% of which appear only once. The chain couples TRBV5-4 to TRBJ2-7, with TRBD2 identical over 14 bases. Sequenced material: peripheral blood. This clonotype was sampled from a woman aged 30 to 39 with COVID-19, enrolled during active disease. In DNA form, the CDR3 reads TGTGCCAGCAGCGGCCGCCCGGGACTAGCGGGGGACTACGAGCAGTACTTC. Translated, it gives CASSGRPGLAGDYEQYF.